This TCR beta chain appears in the sequencing data of a study of blood T cell repertoires in COVID-19. Source study methods: For nucleated cells, counts were estimated from reference gene primer amplification. Produced via immunoSEQ multiplex PCR; TCRdb's table is partial and in-frame only. V and J calls and clone size come straight from that table; D and trimming were deduced from the DNA. The sample has roughly 120,000 clones; about nine tenths are singletons. Trimming removed 0 bases from V and 4 bases from J; junction bases left unmatched: 7. CDR1 is LGHDT, CDR2 YNNKEL, per germline (reference sequence). This CDR3 has 18 residues.

The rearrangement uses TRBV3-1 (or the pseudogene TRBV3-2) and TRBJ2-5, with TRBD2 matching 14 bases. Specimen: peripheral blood. The TCR originated in a woman in her 70s with acute or convalescent COVID-19. The DNA of the CDR3 is TGTGCCAGCAGCCAAGATATTCGGACTAGCGGGGGGACAGAGACCCAGTACTTC. Translation: CASSQDIRTSGGTETQYF.